A single sample gave rise to the 8 T cell receptor beta chains below, sequenced in a study of T cells in women clearing cervical HPV infection. This table comes from immunoSEQ multiplex PCR, and its TCRdb copy is limited to in-frame clones, with some not included. This sample's table reports 40,000 to 60,000 clones. The sample comprised blood buffy coat. The receptor set was obtained from a woman between 18 and 69 years old with a cervical HPV16 infection that either progressed to CIN3+ or cleared (not recorded which).

A remark on this clone: Coverage ceases 3 residues before the CDR3 finishes, and the germline J gene fills in the end. This rearrangement joins TRBV19 to TRBJ1-2, with D tentatively TRBD1 (6 bases). The CDR3 is 14 residues long. Germline V gene lookup returns CDR1 LNHDA and CDR2 SQIVND (reference sequence). CDR3 DNA (partial): TGTGCCAGTAGTATCGGACAGAACTACAATGAC. Its translation is CASSIGQNYND. The full CDR3 protein is CASSIGQNYNDYTF.

Comments on this clone: The read halts 3 residues ahead of the CDR3 end, with the missing end drawn from the germline J gene. The chain is built from TRBV30 and TRBJ1-2; D ambiguous. Trimming took 2 bases from V and 4 from J, leaving 20 bases between them. This CDR3 is 16 amino acids long. The germline V gene encodes CDR1 GTSNPN and CDR2 SVGIG (reference sequence). The CDR3 sequence: CAWSPIRGPVRYGYTF. Incomplete CDR3 DNA: TGTGCCTGGAGTCCCATCCGCGGTCCCGTCCGCTATGGC.

A word on this clone: The sequence runs out 3 residues before the end of the CDR3; the remainder is reconstructed from the germline J gene. The J gene is TRBJ2-3, the V gene TRBV2; the match to TRBD2 covers 8 bases. Per germline, CDR1 SNHLY and CDR2 FYNNEI. Trimming at V came to 11 bases and at J to 5 bases, leaving 9 bases not matched to a gene. The CDR3 extends over 13 amino acids. CDR3 amino acids: CAPLPGGGDTQYF. Partial CDR3 DNA: TGTGCCCCCCTGCCGGGGGGGGGAGATACG.

About this clone: With the read ending 3 residues before the CDR3 end, the germline J gene is used to fill in that end. The chain carries TRBV30 and TRBJ1-4; D is possibly TRBD1 (5 bases). The V gene's germline CDR1 is GTSNPN and CDR2 SVGIG (reference sequence). Trimming removed 2 bases at V and 0 bases at J, with 10 bases between. This CDR3 is 15 amino acids long. The chain's CDR3 is CAWSPGIATNEKLFF. The sequenced part of the CDR3 DNA is TGTGCCTGGAGTCCAGGGATTGCAACTAATGAAAAA.

Regarding this clone: The read ends 3 residues early relative to the CDR3; the germline J gene fills the gap. The chain employs TRBV28 and TRBJ1-2; 10 bases are a match to TRBD1. Per germline, CDR1 MDHEN and CDR2 SYDVKM. The CDR3 is 14 amino acids. The CDR3 is CASSTLGQGQGYTF. Partial CDR3 DNA: TGTGCCAGCAGTACCCTGGGACAGGGGCAAGGC.

A word on this clone: The read finishes 3 residues shy of the CDR3 end, and the germline J gene is used to complete it. The rearrangement links TRBV4-2 to TRBJ1-4, with a tentative D call TRBD1 (6 bases). The V gene's germline CDR1 is LGHNA and CDR2 YNFKEQ. Trimming stripped 4 bases from V and 8 bases from J, with 20 bases between. The CDR3 extends over 16 amino acids. The CDR3 protein is CASSPRAGVEIEKLFF. The part of the CDR3 DNA that was read is TGTGCCAGCAGCCCGCGAGCAGGGGTGGAAATCGAAAAA.

Of note for this clone: Coverage ceases 3 residues before the CDR3 finishes, and the germline J gene fills in the end. The chain is built from TRBV12-3 or TRBV12-4 and TRBJ2-7; D remains unclear. The CDR3 covers 13 residues. V shed 6 bases and J shed 1 base, with 10 bases lying between them. This CDR3 reads CASSPTRSYEQYF. Partial CDR3 DNA: TGTGCCAGCAGCCCGACACGTTCCTACGAG.

Regarding this clone: The missing CDR3 end, 3 residues past where the read stops, is filled in from the germline J gene. The chain employs TRBV2 and TRBJ2-7, with D maybe TRBD1 (5 bases). Trimming removed 5 bases from V and 0 bases from J, with 17 bases in between. The CDR3 spans 16 residues. Germline assignment: CDR1 SNHLY and CDR2 FYNNEI. CDR3 bases read: TGTGCCAGCAGTATGACAGAAAACCGGAGCTCCTACGAG. Amino acids: CASSMTENRSSYE. In full, the CDR3 reads CASSMTENRSSYEQYF.